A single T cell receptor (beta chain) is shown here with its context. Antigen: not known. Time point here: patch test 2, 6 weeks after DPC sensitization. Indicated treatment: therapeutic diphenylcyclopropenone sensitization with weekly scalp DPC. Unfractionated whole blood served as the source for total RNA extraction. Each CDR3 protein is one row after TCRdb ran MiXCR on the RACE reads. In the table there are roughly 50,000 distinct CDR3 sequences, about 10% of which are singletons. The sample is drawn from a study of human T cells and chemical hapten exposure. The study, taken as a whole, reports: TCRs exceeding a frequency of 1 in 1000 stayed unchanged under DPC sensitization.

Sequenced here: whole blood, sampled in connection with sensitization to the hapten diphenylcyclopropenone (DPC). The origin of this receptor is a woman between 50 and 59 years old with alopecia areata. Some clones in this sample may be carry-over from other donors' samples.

The CDR3 sequence: CASRGGVENIQYF. The DNA for the CDR3 is TGTGCCAGCAGAGGGGGTGTAGAAAACATTCAGTACTTC. This chain links TRBV27 with TRBJ2-4; a weak D match, TRBD1 (6 bases). CDR3 size: 13 residues. CDR1 is MNHEY and CDR2 is SMNVEV in the germline V gene (reference sequence). The V end was cut by 6 bases, the J end by 5 bases, with 11 bases between.